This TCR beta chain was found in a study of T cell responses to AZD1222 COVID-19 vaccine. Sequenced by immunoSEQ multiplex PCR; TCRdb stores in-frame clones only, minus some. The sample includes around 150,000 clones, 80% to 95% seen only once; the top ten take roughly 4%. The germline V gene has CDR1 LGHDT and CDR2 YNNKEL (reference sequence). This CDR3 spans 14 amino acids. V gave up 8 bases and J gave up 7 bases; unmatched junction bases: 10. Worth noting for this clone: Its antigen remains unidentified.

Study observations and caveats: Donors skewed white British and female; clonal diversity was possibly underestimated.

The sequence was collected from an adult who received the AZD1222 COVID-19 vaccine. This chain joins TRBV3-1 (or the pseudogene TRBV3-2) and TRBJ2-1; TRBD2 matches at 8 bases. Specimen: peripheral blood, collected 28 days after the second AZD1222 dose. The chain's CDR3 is CASGAGAWANEQFF. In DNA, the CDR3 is TGTGCCAGCGGAGCGGGAGCGTGGGCAAATGAGCAGTTCTTC.